Sequencing of this T cell receptor beta chain was carried out in a study of blood T cell repertoires in COVID-19. Whole-study context: PBMCs, B-cell-depleted T cells, or T cells were the source of the cDNA or gDNA that made up the material.

This clone appeared once. The CDR3 extends over 13 amino acids. V dropped 7 bases and J dropped 6; count of bases not matched to a gene: 9. CDR1 is SQVTM and CDR2 is ANQGSEA in the germline V gene. Sequencing used immunoSEQ multiplex PCR; TCRdb keeps in-frame clones, though not all of them. The data contain about 44,000 clones, about 90% of them singletons. The chain uses TRBV29-1 and TRBJ2-1; 7 nucleotides agree with TRBD1. This receptor was identified in a woman in her 40s with acute or convalescent COVID-19. Source material: peripheral blood. This chain's CDR3 is CSARDSLSNEQFF. Written as DNA, the CDR3 is TGCAGCGCCCGGGACAGCTTAAGCAATGAGCAGTTCTTC.